These 10 T cell receptor beta chains originate from one sample sequenced in a study of PD-1 blockade in classical Hodgkin lymphoma. All the patients suffered relapse after autologous stem cell transplantation, and brentuximab vedotin exposure differed. Libraries were prepared by immunoSEQ multiplex PCR; TCRdb keeps only in-frame clonotypes and omits some of them. The sample contains tens of thousands of clones, 80% to 90% of which appear only once. The specimen was peripheral blood mononuclear cells (PBMCs), collected before the second cycle of nivolumab. The receptor source for this set is a human donor with classical Hodgkin lymphoma.

This clone has more than one count but fewer than ten. V gene TRBV19 combines with J gene TRBJ2-5, with D maybe TRBD1 (5 bases). The CDR3 loop spans 13 amino acids. Trimming left V 5 bases short and J 5 bases short, with 12 bases between. The germline CDR1 and CDR2 sequences are LNHDA and SQIVND (reference sequence). This chain's CDR3 is CASSGSRAETQYF. In DNA form, the CDR3 reads TGTGCCAGTAGTGGTAGCAGGGCTGAGACCCAGTACTTC.

The chain uses TRBV5-1 and TRBJ2-3, with D uncertain. V gave up 1 base and J gave up 5 bases, with 5 bases separating them. Germline values: CDR1 SGHRS, CDR2 YFSETQ. This CDR3 has 12 residues. In DNA, the CDR3 is TGCGCCAGCAGCTTGTATGGAGATACGCAGTATTTT. It is translated as CASSLYGDTQYF. Drawing the rest from reference TRBV5-1 and TRBJ2-3, the complete variable domain is KAGVTQTPRYLIKTRGQQVTLSCSPISGHRSVSWYQQTPGQGLQFLFEYFSETQRNKGNFPGRFSGRQFSNSRSEMNVSTLELGDSALYLCASSLYGDTQYFGPGTRLTVL.

This clone has only a few counts. The chain couples TRBV5-6 to TRBJ2-3; no firm D call. The ends were cut back, 4 bases at V and 6 bases at J, with 12 bases in the middle. The CDR3 has 13 residues. The germline V gene has CDR1 SGHDT and CDR2 YYEEEE. The CDR3: CASSTWSRDTQYF. The CDR3 nucleotides read TGTGCCAGCAGCACATGGTCACGGGATACGCAGTATTTT.

V and J are TRBV7-2 and TRBJ2-3, with 7 bases fitting TRBD2. CDR1 is SGHTA and CDR2 is FQGNSA in the germline V gene. Trimming cost V 3 bases and J 9 bases; bases outside gene matches: 3. This CDR3 has 12 residues. The CDR3 is CASSFAGDTQYF. The CDR3 coding sequence is TGTGCCAGCAGCTTTGCGGGGGACACGCAGTATTTT.

This clone appeared once. The chain links TRBV2 to TRBJ2-7, with TRBD2 matching 12 bases. The CDR3 contains 17 residues. Looked up from germline, CDR1 is SNHLY and CDR2 is FYNNEI. V was pared by 5 bases and J by 2 bases, with 10 bases of the junction left unmatched. CDR3 coding DNA: TGTGCCAGCAGTCAAGAGGTACTAGCGGGAGGACCCTACGAGCAGTACTTC. Translating gives CASSQEVLAGGPYEQYF.

V usage is TRBV9 and J usage is TRBJ2-5, with D possibly being TRBD2 (5 bases). V gave up 2 bases and J gave up 3 bases, with 20 bases separating them. The CDR3 covers 17 residues. Germline loops: CDR1 SGDLS, CDR2 YYNGEE. The DNA for the CDR3 is TGTGCCAGCAGCGTGGGTCCGGGGATTAATCATGAAGAGACCCAGTACTTC. It specifies CASSVGPGINHEETQYF.

This clone was seen more than once but under ten times. At one end the junction does not follow the germline gene, possibly because of a read error. The chain joins TRBV7-7 to TRBJ1-4, with D uncertain. In germline, CDR1 is SSHAT, CDR2 FNYEAQ (reference sequence). This CDR3 is built from 13 residues. The chain's CDR3 is CASTDAVGEKLFF. The CDR3 region has the DNA TGTGCTAGCACAGACGCGGTCGGTGAAAAACTGTTTTTT.

The V call is TRBV11-2, the J call TRBJ2-3; 7 nucleotides align to TRBD1. Germline CDR1 is SGHAT and CDR2 is FQNNGV. This CDR3 has 18 residues. V lost 5 bases and J lost 0; bases outside the gene matches: 14. The CDR3 spells CASSHVQGQRTSTDTQYF. The CDR3 region has the DNA TGTGCCAGCAGCCATGTCCAGGGACAGCGCACTAGCACAGATACGCAGTATTTT.

This chain links TRBV6-1 with TRBJ2-5; D assignment may be TRBD1 or TRBD2 (5 bases each). The CDR3 spans 14 residues. Germline values: CDR1 MNHNS, CDR2 SASEGT. Trimming removed 4 bases at V and 5 bases at J, with 14 bases between. CDR3 sequence reads: CASSGSGWGETQYF. Written as DNA, the CDR3 is TGTGCCAGCAGTGGCTCAGGGTGGGGGGAGACCCAGTACTTC.

Only one count was recorded for this clone. The gene calls are TRBV27 and TRBJ2-7, with D tentatively TRBD1 (7 bases). Germline CDR1 MNHEY, CDR2 SMNVEV (reference sequence). The V gene lost 4 bases and the J gene lost 2 bases, with 18 bases spanning the gap. This CDR3 comprises 16 residues. The CDR3 region is CASSSSRQGGTYEQYF. The CDR3 DNA follows: TGTGCCAGCAGTTCGAGTAGACAGGGAGGCACCTACGAGCAGTACTTC.